These 24 T cell receptor beta chains came from one sample sequenced in a study of T-cell reconstitution after alpha-beta-depleted transplantation in children. Unique molecular identifiers were built into the TCRbeta library. TCRdb recomputed calls from the PCR reads with MiXCR, one row per CDR3 protein. The sample lists about 98,000 distinct CDR3 sequences; approximately 5.4% were seen once. Here the sequenced sample was PBMCs, mostly from graft donor cells, taken 60 days after TCRalphabeta/CD19-depleted stem cell transplant. These receptors were collected from a female patient aged 2-9 years who had a stem cell transplant for Fanconi anemia, so the T cells may come from the graft donor.

This clonotype was counted at least ten times. The rearrangement links TRBV7-2 to TRBJ2-1, with TRBD2 matching 9 bases. Per germline, CDR1 SGHTA and CDR2 FQGNSA. V shed 1 base, J shed 9 bases, and the junction held 7 bases outside the gene matches. The length of the CDR3 is 15 residues. CDR3 in amino acids: CASSLVWAGGSEQFF. The CDR3 bases are TGTGCCAGCAGCTTAGTCTGGGCGGGGGGGAGTGAGCAGTTCTTC.

This clonotype has a handful of counts. The chain uses TRBV20-1 and TRBJ1-3, with D unresolved. Germline V gene lookup returns CDR1 DFQATT and CDR2 SNEGSKA (reference sequence). V lost 1 base to trimming and J lost 4 bases, with 11 bases between them. The CDR3 length is 14 residues. Here the CDR3 reads CSARVTVTGNTIYF. In DNA form, the CDR3 reads TGCAGTGCTAGAGTGACGGTTACCGGAAACACCATATATTTT.

This clonotype was seen many times. The genes are TRBV2 and TRBJ2-7; 8 bases map to TRBD1. V gave up 7 bases and J gave up 1 base; unmatched junction bases: 6. CDR3 length equals 14 residues. The germline V gene encodes CDR1 SNHLY and CDR2 FYNNEI. The CDR3 sequence is CASTPDRASYEQYF. The CDR3 nucleotides are TGTGCCAGCACCCCGGACAGGGCATCCTACGAGCAGTACTTC.

The genes are TRBV5-1 and TRBJ1-5; TRBD1 might be the D (5 bases). The germline V gene encodes CDR1 SGHRS and CDR2 YFSETQ. CDR3 size: 15 residues. Trimming took 0 bases from V and 3 from J, leaving 10 bases between them. The CDR3 here is CASSLGGTPNQPQHF. The CDR3 coding sequence is TGCGCCAGCAGCTTGGGTGGGACCCCCAATCAGCCCCAGCATTTT.

This clonotype has ten or more counts. This chain connects TRBV3-1 to TRBJ2-1; D possibly corresponds to TRBD2 (5 bases). Germline V lookup: CDR1 LGHDT, CDR2 YNNKEL (reference sequence). There are 14 residues in the CDR3. Trimming removed 0 bases from V and 7 bases from J, with 10 bases in between. CDR3 in amino acids: CASSQELVGNEQFF. The CDR3 nucleotides are TGTGCCAGCAGCCAAGAACTAGTGGGGAATGAGCAGTTCTTC.

The sample holds many counts of this clonotype. The V call is TRBV9, the J call TRBJ2-1; 7 nucleotides match TRBD2. The trim removed 6 bases at V and 1 base at J, leaving 4 bases unmatched. This CDR3 region has 14 residues. The germline CDR1 and CDR2 sequences are SGDLS and YYNGEE. The CDR3 nucleotides are TGTGCCAGCACCCACGGGGGGTCCTACAATGAGCAGTTCTTC. It specifies CASTHGGSYNEQFF.

Comment on this clonotype: A read error is possible here, since a much larger clone lies one base away. The gene calls are TRBV12-1 and TRBJ1-4. TRBV12-1 is a pseudogene segment. This CDR3 is built from 16 residues. The CDR3 region has the DNA TGTGCCAGCAGCTTTGGAGTCCTACTCTTTAATGAAAAACTGTTTTTT. This sequence encodes CASSFGVLLFNEKLFF.

This clonotype was seen repeatedly, ten times or more. The chain links TRBV28 to TRBJ2-7; 9 bases are a match to TRBD2. Germline lookup yields CDR1 MDHEN and CDR2 SYDVKM. Trimming at V came to 5 bases and at J to 1 base, leaving 9 bases not matched to a gene. The CDR3 runs 16 residues. The CDR3 loop reads CASSGDESGGSYEQYF. DNA of the CDR3: TGTGCCAGCAGTGGGGATGAAAGCGGGGGGTCCTACGAGCAGTACTTC.

The V and J genes are TRBV9 and TRBJ2-2; D tentatively fits TRBD1 or TRBD2 (5 bases each). The CDR3 extends over 15 amino acids. CDR1 SGDLS and CDR2 YYNGEE come from the germline V gene. V was trimmed by 0 bases and J by 7 bases, leaving 13 bases between them. CDR3 nucleotides: TGTGCCAGCAGCGTAGGTTTGGGGGTGAACGGGGAGCTGTTTTTT. Its translation is CASSVGLGVNGELFF.

The chain combines TRBV6-6 with TRBJ2-5, with D possibly being TRBD2 (5 bases). CDR1 and CDR2 from the germline V gene are MNHNY and SVGAGI (reference sequence). This CDR3 has 11 residues. The V gene lost 7 bases and the J gene lost 7 bases, with 10 bases spanning the gap. CDR3: CASILGATQYF. DNA for the CDR3: TGTGCCAGCATTCTGGGAGCGACCCAGTACTTC.

The V gene is TRBV5-1, the J gene TRBJ1-4, with D maybe TRBD1 (5 bases). Germline V gives CDR1 SGHRS, CDR2 YFSETQ. Deletions cut 5 bases from V and 0 bases from J, with 8 bases between. The CDR3 contains 14 residues. This chain's CDR3 is CASRGGATNEKLFF. CDR3 nucleotide sequence: TGCGCCAGCAGGGGGGGTGCAACTAATGAAAAACTGTTTTTT.

This clonotype was seen ten or more times. CDR3 protein: CASSPLGGNTGELFF. The CDR3 DNA sequence: TGTGCCAGCAGCCCCCTGGGCGGAAACACCGGGGAGCTGTTTTTT. The chain joins TRBV7-8 to TRBJ2-2; D gene unclear. The germline gives CDR1 SGHVS, CDR2 FQNEAQ. V shed 5 bases and J shed 2 bases, with 12 bases lying between them. CDR3 size: 15 residues.

This clonotype was counted ten times or more. The rearrangement links TRBV6-1 to TRBJ2-3, with D uncertain. With 1 base removed from V and 2 bases from J, the gap between germline ends came to 10 bases. CDR3 size: 15 residues. CDR1 and CDR2 from the germline V gene are MNHNS and SASEGT. CDR3 sequence reads: CASSEVPGYTDTQYF. Written as DNA, the CDR3 is TGTGCCAGCAGTGAAGTGCCCGGCTACACAGATACGCAGTATTTT.

This clonotype has a count of ten or more. The J gene is TRBJ2-2, the V gene TRBV28; 11 bases are shared with TRBD2. V lost 6 bases and J lost 7; bases outside the gene matches: 10. Germline assignment: CDR1 MDHEN and CDR2 SYDVKM. This CDR3 is built from 16 residues. Written as DNA, the CDR3 is TGTGCCAGCAGATTCTGGCGACTAGCGGGGAGCGGGGAGCTGTTTTTT. Its protein product is CASRFWRLAGSGELFF.

There are many counts of this clonotype. The V and J genes are TRBV7-2 and TRBJ2-5; a weak D match, TRBD1 (6 bases). The length of the CDR3 is 17 residues. Germline V gene lookup returns CDR1 SGHTA and CDR2 FQGNSA. V lost 1 base and J lost 1, with 16 bases in between. The CDR3 protein is CASSLVVIKTGQETQYF. The CDR3 coding sequence is TGTGCCAGCAGCTTAGTCGTCATCAAGACAGGCCAAGAGACCCAGTACTTC.

This clonotype was recorded many times. The J gene is TRBJ2-7, the V gene TRBV6-2 or TRBV6-3; D may be TRBD2 (6 bases). V lost 4 bases, J lost 4 bases, and 26 bases lay in between. The germline V gene has CDR1 MNHEY and CDR2 SVGEGT. The CDR3 spans 18 residues. CDR3 sequence: CASSFHLTPRTMVYEQYF. As DNA, the CDR3 is TGTGCCAGCAGTTTTCATCTGACGCCACGGACTATGGTTTACGAGCAGTACTTC.

The table lists this clonotype with many counts. This chain joins TRBV28 and TRBJ2-2; a weak D match, TRBD2 (7 bases). Between the trimmed V and J ends, which lost 6 bases and 2 bases, there was a span of 16 bases. The germline V gene has CDR1 MDHEN and CDR2 SYDVKM. CDR3 length: 16 residues. The CDR3 is CASRSKRGGNTGELFF. In nucleotides, the CDR3 is TGTGCCAGCAGATCAAAAAGGGGGGGTAACACCGGGGAGCTGTTTTTT.

In this sample, this clonotype turned up many times. V and J are TRBV12-3 or TRBV12-4 and TRBJ2-2; a weak D match, TRBD2 (6 bases). V was shortened by 6 bases and J by 5 bases, with 13 bases between the two germline ends. The CDR3 totals 14 residues. As DNA, the CDR3 is TGTGCCAGCAGGCCTTGGGCGGGGACCGGGGAGCTGTTTTTT. It codes for CASRPWAGTGELFF.

This clonotype was found many times. The chain employs TRBV7-2 and TRBJ2-5; D unresolved. CDR1 and CDR2 (germline): SGHTA, FQGNSA. The CDR3 covers 13 residues. With 7 bases removed from V and 4 bases from J, the gap between germline ends came to 13 bases. This CDR3 is CASISLPGETQYF. The CDR3, as DNA: TGTGCCAGCATAAGCCTCCCGGGAGAGACCCAGTACTTC.

The chain links TRBV19 to TRBJ2-1; 10 nucleotides align to TRBD2. Germline CDR1 and CDR2: LNHDA and SQIVND (reference sequence). This CDR3 has 14 amino acids. After removal of 10 bases from V and 3 bases from J, the junction contained 6 bases not matched to a gene. The CDR3 here is CATKRGGFYNEQFF. The CDR3, as DNA: TGTGCCACGAAGCGGGGGGGATTCTACAATGAGCAGTTCTTC.

This clonotype has at least ten counts. The chain combines TRBV20-1 with TRBJ1-4; no firm D call. Per the germline V gene, CDR1 is DFQATT and CDR2 is SNEGSKA (reference sequence). CDR3 length: 13 amino acids. V was trimmed by 5 bases and J by 4 bases, leaving 11 bases between them. The CDR3 sequence: CSASDGFNEKLFF. CDR3 nucleotides: TGCAGTGCTTCAGACGGTTTTAATGAAAAACTGTTTTTT.

This clonotype was counted ten times or more. The junction differs from germline at one of its ends, possibly a read error. The chain is built from TRBV7-2 and TRBJ2-2; 7 nucleotides line up with TRBD1. This CDR3 region has 13 residues. The germline V gene has CDR1 SGHTA and CDR2 FQGNSA. The CDR3 nucleotides read TGTGCCAGCAGCTGGGACAGCCCCGGGAAGCTGTTTTTT. It codes for CASSWDSPGKLFF.

There are many counts of this clonotype. This chain uses TRBV16 with TRBJ2-2; D not certain. V was clipped by 2 bases and J by 1 base, with 5 bases between them. This CDR3 region has 14 residues. Looked up from germline, CDR1 is KGHSY and CDR2 is FQNENV. Here the CDR3 reads CASSQTRNTGELFF. CDR3 nucleotides: TGTGCCAGCAGCCAAACGAGGAACACCGGGGAGCTGTTTTTT.

The chain is built from TRBV20-1 and TRBJ2-2; 9 bases are a match to TRBD2. CDR1 is DFQATT and CDR2 is SNEGSKA in the germline V gene (reference sequence). Trimming at V came to 5 bases and at J to 6 bases, leaving 7 bases not matched to a gene. The CDR3 has 14 residues. For the CDR3, the DNA is TGCAGTGCTCAGAGCGGGAGGTACGCCGGGGAGCTGTTTTTT. Translation gives CSAQSGRYAGELFF.